This T cell receptor (beta chain) was identified in a study of cytomegalovirus exposure and HLA in healthy donors. Notes on the study in general: A later analysis associated 16,000 or so TCR beta sequences with HLA alleles at a 0.05 false discovery rate. A previous analysis found most TCR beta V segments productive roughly 87% or roughly 30% of the time. Clonal expansion, a later analysis showed, was greater in HLA-associated TCR beta chains than in equally common others.

This CDR3 is 16 amino acids long. CDR1 MNHEY and CDR2 SVGAGI come from the germline V gene. J was trimmed by 3 bases and V by 4 bases; bases with no gene match: 10. Amplification used 60 Vbeta primers and 13 Jbeta primers. Clones were sequenced by immunoSEQ multiplex PCR, and TCRdb holds only the in-frame ones, with some missing. The repertoire holds approximately 260,000 clones, about 90% seen once, with around 1.7% in the top ten. Note on this clone: Its antigen is unknown.

Sequenced: PBMCs. The chain carries TRBV6-5 and TRBJ2-3, with 7 positions matching TRBD1. This clonotype was sampled from a girl aged 2 to 10 in good health and CMV-seronegative. The CDR3 DNA follows: TGTGCCAGCAGTTCTTCCGGACAGGTGAAAACAGATACGCAGTATTTT. Its translation: CASSSSGQVKTDTQYF.